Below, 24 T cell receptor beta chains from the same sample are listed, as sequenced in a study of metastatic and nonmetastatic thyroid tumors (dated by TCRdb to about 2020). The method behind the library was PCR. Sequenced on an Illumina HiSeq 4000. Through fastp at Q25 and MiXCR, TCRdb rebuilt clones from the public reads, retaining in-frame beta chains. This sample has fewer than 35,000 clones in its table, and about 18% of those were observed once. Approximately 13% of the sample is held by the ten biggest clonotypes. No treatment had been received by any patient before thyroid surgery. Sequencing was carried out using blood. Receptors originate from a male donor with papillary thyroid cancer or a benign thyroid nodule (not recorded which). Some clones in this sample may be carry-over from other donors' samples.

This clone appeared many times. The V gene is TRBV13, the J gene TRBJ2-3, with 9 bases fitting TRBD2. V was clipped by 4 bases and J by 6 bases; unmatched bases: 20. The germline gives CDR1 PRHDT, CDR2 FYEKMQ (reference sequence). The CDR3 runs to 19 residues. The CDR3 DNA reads TGTGCCAGCAGCTCGAACCTAAGGGGTAGCGGGGGTTTCAGCGATACGCAGTATTTT. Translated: CASSSNLRGSGGFSDTQYF.

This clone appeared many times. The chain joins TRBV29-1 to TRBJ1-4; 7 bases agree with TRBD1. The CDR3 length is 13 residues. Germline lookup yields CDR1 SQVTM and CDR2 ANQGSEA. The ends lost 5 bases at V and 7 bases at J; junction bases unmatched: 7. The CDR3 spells CSVLKGASEKLFF. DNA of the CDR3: TGCAGCGTTCTCAAGGGGGCGAGTGAAAAACTGTTTTTT.

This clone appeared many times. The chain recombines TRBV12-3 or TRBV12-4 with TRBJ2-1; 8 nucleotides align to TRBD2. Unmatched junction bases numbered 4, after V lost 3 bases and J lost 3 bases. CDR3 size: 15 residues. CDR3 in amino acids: CASSFGSGVYNEQFF. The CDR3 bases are TGTGCCAGCAGTTTTGGTAGCGGGGTCTACAATGAGCAGTTCTTC.

The chain's CDR3 is CASSFGQGGTEAFF. The DNA for the CDR3 is TGTGCCAGCAGCTTCGGCCAGGGAGGGACTGAAGCTTTCTTT. The chain employs TRBV7-2 and TRBJ1-1; a possible D gene is TRBD1 (5 bases). From germline, CDR1 is SGHTA and CDR2 FQGNSA. Trimming cost V 3 bases and J 5 bases, with 13 bases left between them. The CDR3 consists of 14 residues.

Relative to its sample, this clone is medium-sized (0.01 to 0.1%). CDR3 region: CASSSPGQTYNEQFF. The CDR3 nucleotides are TGTGCCAGCAGTTCCCCGGGACAGACGTACAATGAGCAGTTCTTC. The rearrangement links TRBV6-2 or TRBV6-3 to TRBJ2-1, with 7 bases matching TRBD1. The CDR3 extends over 15 amino acids. Looked up from germline, CDR1 is MNHEY and CDR2 is SVGEGT. Unmatched junction bases numbered 7, after V lost 4 bases and J lost 4 bases.

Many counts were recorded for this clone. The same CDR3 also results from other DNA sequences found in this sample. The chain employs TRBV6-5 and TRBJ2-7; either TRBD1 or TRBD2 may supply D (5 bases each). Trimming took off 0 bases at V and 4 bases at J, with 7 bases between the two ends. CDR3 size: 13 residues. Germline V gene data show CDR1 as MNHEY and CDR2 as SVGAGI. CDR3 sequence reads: CASSYSRGYEQYF. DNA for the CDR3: TGTGCCAGCAGTTACTCGAGGGGATACGAGCAGTACTTC.

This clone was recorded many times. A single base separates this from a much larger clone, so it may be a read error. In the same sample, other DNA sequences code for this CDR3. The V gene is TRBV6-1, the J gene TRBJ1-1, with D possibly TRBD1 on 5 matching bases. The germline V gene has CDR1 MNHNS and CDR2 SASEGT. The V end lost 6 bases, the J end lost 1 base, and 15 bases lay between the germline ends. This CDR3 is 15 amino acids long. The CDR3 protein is CASSPIETGNTEAFF. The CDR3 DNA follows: TGTGCCAGCAGCCCCATAGAAACAGGGAACACTGAAGCTTTCTTT.

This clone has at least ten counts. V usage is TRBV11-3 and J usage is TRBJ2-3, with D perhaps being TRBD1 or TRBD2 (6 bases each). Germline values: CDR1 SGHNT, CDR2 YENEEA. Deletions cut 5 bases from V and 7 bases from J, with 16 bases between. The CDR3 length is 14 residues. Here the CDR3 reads CASSPLRGENTQYF. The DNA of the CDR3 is TGTGCCAGCAGCCCCCTGAGGGGGGAAAATACGCAGTATTTT.

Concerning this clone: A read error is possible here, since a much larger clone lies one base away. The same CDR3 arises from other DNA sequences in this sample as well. The CDR3 region has the DNA TGTGCCAGCAGTCCCGGGTCCTCCACAGATACTCAGTACTTT. Amino acid sequence: CASSPGSSTDTQYF. This sequence joins TRBV25-1 and TRBJ2-3; D gene unclear. This CDR3 is built from 14 residues. Germline V lookup: CDR1 MGHDK, CDR2 SYGVNS.

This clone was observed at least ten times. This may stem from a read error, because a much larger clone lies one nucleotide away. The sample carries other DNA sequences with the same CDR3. The CDR3 sequence: CASSHDRVNSPLHF. In nucleotides, the CDR3 is TGTGCCAGCAGCCATGACAGGGTCAATTCACCCCTCCACTTT. V usage is TRBV25-1 and J usage is TRBJ1-6; 7 nucleotides agree with TRBD1. The CDR3 runs 14 residues. Looked up from germline, CDR1 is MGHDK and CDR2 is SYGVNS. The junction had 6 bases not matched to a gene; V was cut back by 6 bases and J by 7 bases. The whole variable domain, filled in from reference TRBV25-1 and TRBJ1-6, reads EADIYQTPRYLVIGTGKKITLECSQTMGHDKMYWYQQDPGMELHLIHYSYGVNSTEKGDLSSESTVSRIRTEHFPLTLESARPSHTSQYLCASSHDRVNSPLHFGNGTRLTVT.

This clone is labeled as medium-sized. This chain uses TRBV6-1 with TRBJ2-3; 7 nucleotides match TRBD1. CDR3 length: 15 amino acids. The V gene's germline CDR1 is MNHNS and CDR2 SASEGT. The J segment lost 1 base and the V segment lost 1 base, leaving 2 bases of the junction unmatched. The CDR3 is CASSEDRGGTDTQYF. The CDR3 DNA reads TGTGCCAGCAGTGAAGACAGGGGAGGCACAGATACGCAGTATTTT.

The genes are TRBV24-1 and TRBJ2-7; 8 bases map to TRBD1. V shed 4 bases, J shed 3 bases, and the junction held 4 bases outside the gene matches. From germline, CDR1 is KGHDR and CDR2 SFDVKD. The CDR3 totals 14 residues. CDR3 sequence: CATSDPDRGYEQYF. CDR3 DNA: TGTGCCACCAGTGACCCTGACAGGGGCTACGAGCAGTACTTC.

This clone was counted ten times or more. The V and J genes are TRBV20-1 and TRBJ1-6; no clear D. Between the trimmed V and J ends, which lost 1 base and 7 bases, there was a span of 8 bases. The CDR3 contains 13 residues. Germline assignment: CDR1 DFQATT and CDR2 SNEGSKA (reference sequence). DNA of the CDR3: TGCAGTGCTAGAGGTACTGAAAATTCACCCCTCCACTTT. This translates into CSARGTENSPLHF.

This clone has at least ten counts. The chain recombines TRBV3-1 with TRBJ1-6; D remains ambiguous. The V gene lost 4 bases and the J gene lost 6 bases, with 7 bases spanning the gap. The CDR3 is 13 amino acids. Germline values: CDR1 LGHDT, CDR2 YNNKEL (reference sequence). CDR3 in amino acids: CASSPQSNSPLHF. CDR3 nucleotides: TGTGCCAGCAGCCCTCAAAGTAATTCACCCCTCCACTTT.

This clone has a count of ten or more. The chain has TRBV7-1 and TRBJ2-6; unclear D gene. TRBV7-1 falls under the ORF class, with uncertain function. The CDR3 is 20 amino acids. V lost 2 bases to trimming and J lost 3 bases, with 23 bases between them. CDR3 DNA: TGTGCCAGCAGCTCACCCCAAGCCACCGAGGCCCTTGATGGGGCCAACGTCCTGACTTTC. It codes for CASSSPQATEALDGANVLTF.

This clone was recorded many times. The chain's CDR3 is CASRPAITDTQYF. The CDR3 DNA sequence: TGCGCCAGCAGGCCAGCCATCACAGATACGCAGTATTTT. The chain uses TRBV5-1 and TRBJ2-3; the D is unclear. V lost 5 bases to trimming and J lost 2 bases, with 9 bases between them. CDR1 SGHRS and CDR2 YFSETQ come from the germline V gene. The CDR3 contains 13 residues.

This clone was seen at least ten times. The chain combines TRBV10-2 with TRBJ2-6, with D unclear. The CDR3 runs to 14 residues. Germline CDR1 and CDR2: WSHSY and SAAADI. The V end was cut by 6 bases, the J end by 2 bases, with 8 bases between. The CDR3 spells CASSPTAGANVLTF. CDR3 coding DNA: TGCGCCAGCAGCCCGACTGCTGGGGCCAACGTCCTGACTTTC.

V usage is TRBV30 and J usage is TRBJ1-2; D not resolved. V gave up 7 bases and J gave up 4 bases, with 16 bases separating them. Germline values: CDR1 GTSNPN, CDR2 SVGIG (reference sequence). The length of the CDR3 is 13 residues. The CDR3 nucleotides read TGTGCCTTTAGTGTAGGAGGGATCTATGGCTACACCTTC. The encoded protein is CAFSVGGIYGYTF.

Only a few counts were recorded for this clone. The CDR3 is CASSTGRGYTVNTGELFF. The CDR3 DNA follows: TGCGCCAGCAGCACGGGCCGGGGTTACACCGTGAACACCGGGGAGCTGTTTTTT. The rearrangement links TRBV5-1 to TRBJ2-2, with D possibly TRBD2 on 5 matching bases. Germline V lookup: CDR1 SGHRS, CDR2 YFSETQ. The V end lost 4 bases, the J end lost 1 base, and 20 bases lay between the germline ends. The CDR3 length is 18 residues.

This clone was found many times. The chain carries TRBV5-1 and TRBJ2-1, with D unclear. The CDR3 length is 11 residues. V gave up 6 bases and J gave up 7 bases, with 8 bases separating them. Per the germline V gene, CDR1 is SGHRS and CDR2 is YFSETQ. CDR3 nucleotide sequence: TGCGCCAGCACCCTCAGTAATGAGCAGTTCTTC. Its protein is CASTLSNEQFF.

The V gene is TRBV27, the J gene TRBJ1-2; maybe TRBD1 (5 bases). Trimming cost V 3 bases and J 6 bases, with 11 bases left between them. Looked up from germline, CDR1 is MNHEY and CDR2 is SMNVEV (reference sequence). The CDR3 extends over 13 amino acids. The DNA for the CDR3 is TGTGCCAGCAGTTTTGTACAGGCCGATGGCTACACCTTC. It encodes CASSFVQADGYTF.

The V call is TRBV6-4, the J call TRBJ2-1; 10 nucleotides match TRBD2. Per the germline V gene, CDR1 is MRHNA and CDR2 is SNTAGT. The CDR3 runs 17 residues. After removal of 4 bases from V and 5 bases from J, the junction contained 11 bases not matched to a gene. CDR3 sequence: CASSAPFGLAGDNEQFF. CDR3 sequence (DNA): TGTGCCAGCAGTGCCCCGTTCGGGCTAGCGGGAGACAATGAGCAGTTCTTC.

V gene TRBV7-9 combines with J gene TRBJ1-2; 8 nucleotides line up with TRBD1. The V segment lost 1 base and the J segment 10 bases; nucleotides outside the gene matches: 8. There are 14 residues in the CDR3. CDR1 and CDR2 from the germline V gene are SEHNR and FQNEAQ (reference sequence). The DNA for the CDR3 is TGTGCCAGCAGCTTAGGACAGGGGCTCGGTGTCTACACCTTC. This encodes CASSLGQGLGVYTF.

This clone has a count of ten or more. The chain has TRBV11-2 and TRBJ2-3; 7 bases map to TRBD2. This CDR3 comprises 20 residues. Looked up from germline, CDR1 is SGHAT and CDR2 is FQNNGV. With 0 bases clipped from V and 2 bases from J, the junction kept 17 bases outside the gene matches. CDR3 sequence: CASSLETLFGLVLHTDTQYF. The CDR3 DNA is TGTGCCAGCAGCTTAGAGACACTCTTCGGACTAGTACTACACACAGATACGCAGTATTTT.